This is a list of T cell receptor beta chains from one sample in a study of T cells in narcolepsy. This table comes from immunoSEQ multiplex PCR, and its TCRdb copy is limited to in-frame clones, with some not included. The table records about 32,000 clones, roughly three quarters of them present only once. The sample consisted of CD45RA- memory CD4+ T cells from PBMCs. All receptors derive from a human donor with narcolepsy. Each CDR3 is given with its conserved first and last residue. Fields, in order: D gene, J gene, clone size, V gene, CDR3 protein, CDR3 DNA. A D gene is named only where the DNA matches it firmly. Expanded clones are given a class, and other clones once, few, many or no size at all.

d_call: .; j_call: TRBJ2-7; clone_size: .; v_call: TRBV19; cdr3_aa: CASSIKGRRYEQYF; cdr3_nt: TGTGCCAGTAGTATCAAGGGGCGTCGATACGAGCAGTACTTC
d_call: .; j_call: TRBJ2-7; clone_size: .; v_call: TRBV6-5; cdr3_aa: CASSPPGIPHEQYF; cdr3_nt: TGTGCCAGCAGTCCCCCGGGGATACCCCACGAGCAGTACTTC
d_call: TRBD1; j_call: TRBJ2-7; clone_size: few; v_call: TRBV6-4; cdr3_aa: CASSASPGQGEQYF; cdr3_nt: TGTGCCAGCAGTGCTTCGCCGGGACAGGGAGAGCAGTACTTC
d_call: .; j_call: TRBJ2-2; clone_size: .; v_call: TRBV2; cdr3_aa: CASSLDTGELFF; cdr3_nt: TGTGCCAGCAGCCTGGACACCGGGGAGCTGTTTTTT
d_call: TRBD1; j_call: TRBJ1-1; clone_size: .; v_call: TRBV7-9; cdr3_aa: CASSSFWTGDTEAFF; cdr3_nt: TGTGCCAGCAGCTCGTTTTGGACAGGGGACACTGAAGCTTTCTTT
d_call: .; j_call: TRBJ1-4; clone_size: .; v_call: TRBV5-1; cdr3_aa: CASRPLGGTYEKLFF; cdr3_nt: TGCGCCAGCAGACCTCTGGGAGGGACCTACGAAAAACTGTTTTTT
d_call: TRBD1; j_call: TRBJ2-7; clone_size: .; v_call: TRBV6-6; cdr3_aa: CASRWGQGNYEQYF; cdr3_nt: TGTGCCAGCAGATGGGGACAGGGGAACTACGAGCAGTACTTC
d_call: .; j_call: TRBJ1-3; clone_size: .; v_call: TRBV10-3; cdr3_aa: CAISERGQAMPSGNTIYF; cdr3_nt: TGTGCCATCAGTGAGCGGGGCCAGGCCATGCCCTCTGGAAACACCATATATTTT
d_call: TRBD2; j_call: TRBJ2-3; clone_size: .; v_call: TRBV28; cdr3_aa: CASRRTRGLAGSLNTDTQYF; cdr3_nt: TGTGCCAGCAGGCGTACCCGAGGACTAGCGGGATCTCTAAACACAGATACGCAGTATTTT
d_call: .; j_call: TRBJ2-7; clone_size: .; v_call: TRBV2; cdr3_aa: CASSDWGRGYEQYF; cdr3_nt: TGTGCCAGCAGTGACTGGGGCAGGGGCTACGAGCAGTACTTC
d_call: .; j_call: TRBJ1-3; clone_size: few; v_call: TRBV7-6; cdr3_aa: CASSLDRGRNTIYF; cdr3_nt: TGTGCCAGCAGCTTAGATCGGGGGAGAAACACCATATATTTT
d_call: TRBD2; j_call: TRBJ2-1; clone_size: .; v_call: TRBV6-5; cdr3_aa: CASSSQLAGLMNEQFF; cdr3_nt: TGTGCCAGCAGTTCCCAACTAGCGGGGCTGATGAATGAGCAGTTCTTC
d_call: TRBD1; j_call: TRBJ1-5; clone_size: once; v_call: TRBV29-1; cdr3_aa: CSVEQGVNQPQHF; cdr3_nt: TGCAGCGTTGAACAGGGGGTTAATCAGCCCCAGCATTTT
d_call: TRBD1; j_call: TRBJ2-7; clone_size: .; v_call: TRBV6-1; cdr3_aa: CASRKDRVLNEQYF; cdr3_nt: TGTGCCAGCAGGAAGGACAGGGTTTTAAACGAGCAGTACTTC
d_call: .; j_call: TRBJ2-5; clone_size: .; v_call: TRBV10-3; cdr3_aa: CAISEKRDQGTQYF; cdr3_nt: TGTGCCATCAGTGAAAAACGGGATCAAGGGACCCAGTACTTC
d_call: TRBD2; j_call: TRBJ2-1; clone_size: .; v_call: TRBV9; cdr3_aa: CASSVAPGAGGPHEQFF; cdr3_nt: TGTGCCAGCAGCGTAGCCCCCGGGGCGGGAGGGCCTCATGAGCAGTTCTTC
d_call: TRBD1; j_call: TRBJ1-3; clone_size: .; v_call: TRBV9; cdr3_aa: CASGQGGSFGNTIYF; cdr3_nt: TGTGCCTCGGGACAGGGGGGAAGCTTCGGAAACACCATATATTTT
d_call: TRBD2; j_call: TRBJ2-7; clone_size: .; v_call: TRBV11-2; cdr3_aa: CASSLIAGASYEQYF; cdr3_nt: TGTGCCAGCAGCCTGATAGCGGGAGCCTCCTACGAGCAGTACTTC
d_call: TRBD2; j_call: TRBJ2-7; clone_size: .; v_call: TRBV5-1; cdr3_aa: CASSLSGTREQYF; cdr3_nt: TGCGCCAGCAGCCTTAGCGGGACTCGCGAGCAGTACTTC
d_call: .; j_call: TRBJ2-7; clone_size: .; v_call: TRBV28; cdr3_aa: CASSSRGREAYEQYF; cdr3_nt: TGTGCCAGCAGTTCCCGCGGTAGGGAAGCCTACGAGCAGTACTTC
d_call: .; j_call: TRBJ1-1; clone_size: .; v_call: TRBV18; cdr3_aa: CASSNNVGPEAFF; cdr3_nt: TGTGCCAGCTCTAACAATGTTGGCCCCGAAGCTTTCTTT
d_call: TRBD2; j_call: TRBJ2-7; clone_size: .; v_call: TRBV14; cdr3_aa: CASSQGLAGGREQYF; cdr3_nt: TGTGCCAGCAGCCAAGGACTAGCGGGGGGGCGCGAGCAGTACTTC
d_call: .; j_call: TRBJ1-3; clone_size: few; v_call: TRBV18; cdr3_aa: CASSPSQTGNTIYF; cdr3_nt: TGTGCCAGCTCACCAAGCCAAACTGGAAACACCATATATTTT
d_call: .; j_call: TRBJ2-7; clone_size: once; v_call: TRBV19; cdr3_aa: CASTPRGTTQRGEQYF; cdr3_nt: TGTGCCAGTACCCCGAGGGGAACTACCCAACGGGGAGAGCAGTACTTC
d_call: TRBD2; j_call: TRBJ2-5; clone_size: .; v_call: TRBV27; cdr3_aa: CASSLWSGGETQYF; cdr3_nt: TGTGCCAGCAGTCTCTGGTCCGGGGGGGAGACCCAGTACTTC
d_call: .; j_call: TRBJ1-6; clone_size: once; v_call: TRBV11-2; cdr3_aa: CASSLESGANSPLHF; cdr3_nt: TGTGCCAGCAGCTTAGAAAGTGGGGCGAATTCACCCCTCCACTTT
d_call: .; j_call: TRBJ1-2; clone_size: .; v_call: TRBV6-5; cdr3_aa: CAAGTAALGGYTF; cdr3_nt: TGTGCCGCGGGGACGGCGGCGTTAGGAGGCTACACCTTC
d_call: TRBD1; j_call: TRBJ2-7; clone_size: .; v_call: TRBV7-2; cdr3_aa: CASSSNRGYEQYF; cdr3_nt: TGTGCCAGCAGCTCAAACAGGGGCTACGAGCAGTACTTC
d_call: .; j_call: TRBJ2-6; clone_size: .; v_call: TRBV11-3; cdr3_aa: CASLRDSGANVLTF; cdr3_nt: TGTGCCAGCCTCAGGGACTCTGGGGCCAACGTCCTGACTTTC